Listed below are T cell receptor beta chains from one sample, sequenced in a study of T cells after yellow fever vaccination. TCRdb called the 5' RACE reads again in MiXCR, with one record for every CDR3 protein. Of 300,000 or so distinct CDR3 sequences listed, around 3.9% are singletons. The material was PBMCs, obtained 5 days after the yellow fever booster vaccination. Every receptor here comes from a man aged 18-30 years who received the YFV17D yellow fever vaccine. Both conserved end residues are part of each CDR3. The D gene is left open where the match is weak. Clone size is shown for a subset of rows, as once, few, many or a class of expanded clone.

D gene,J gene,V gene,clone size,CDR3 protein,CDR3 DNA
TRBD2,TRBJ2-1,TRBV6-2/TRBV6-3,many,CASSYTLGLAGGNEQFF,TGTGCCAGCAGTTACACCCTCGGGCTAGCGGGGGGGAATGAGCAGTTCTTC
NA,TRBJ1-1,TRBV19,NA,CASSIQGGSTEAFF,TGTGCCAGTAGTATACAGGGAGGAAGCACTGAAGCTTTCTTT
NA,TRBJ2-4,TRBV10-2,few,CASSEHSLNIQYF,TGCGCCAGCAGTGAACACTCGCTGAACATTCAGTACTTC
NA,TRBJ2-7,TRBV19,NA,CASSQQCSNEQYF,TGTGCCAGTAGTCAACAGTGTAGCAACGAGCAGTACTTC
NA,TRBJ2-2,TRBV7-8,NA,CASSLARPTNTGELFF,TGTGCCAGCAGCTTAGCTCGGCCTACGAACACCGGGGAGCTGTTTTTT
NA,TRBJ2-3,TRBV14,few,CASTRYPGADTQYF,TGTGCCAGCACACGTTATCCGGGGGCAGATACGCAGTATTTT
TRBD1,TRBJ2-1,TRBV12-3/TRBV12-4,few,CASSLGQGIRNEQFF,TGTGCCAGCAGTCTGGGACAGGGGATTCGCAATGAGCAGTTCTTC
NA,TRBJ2-7,TRBV4-2,few,CASSLNPTGTAHEQYF,TGTGCCAGCAGCCTAAACCCGACTGGGACGGCCCACGAGCAGTACTTC
NA,TRBJ1-6,TRBV5-1,few,CASSISQGGGSPLHF,TGCGCCAGCAGCATAAGTCAAGGCGGCGGTTCACCCCTCCACTTT
NA,TRBJ2-5,TRBV27,NA,CASSWGGGWETQYF,TGTGCCAGCAGTTGGGGGGGGGGCTGGGAGACCCAGTACTTC
NA,TRBJ2-1,TRBV6-2/TRBV6-3,NA,CASSSGGIAFF,TGTGCCAGCAGTTCAGGAGGGATTGCGTTCTTC
TRBD2,TRBJ2-5,TRBV29-1,many,CSVAPSGGPGETQYF,TGCAGCGTTGCTCCTAGCGGGGGGCCGGGGGAGACCCAGTACTTC
TRBD2,TRBJ2-2,TRBV28,few,CASSSLGLGIGELFF,TGTGCCAGCAGCTCGCTGGGACTAGGTATCGGGGAGCTGTTTTTT
NA,TRBJ1-2,TRBV5-5,many,CASSLAAENYGYTF,TGTGCCAGCAGCTTGGCTGCGGAGAACTATGGCTACACCTTC
TRBD2,TRBJ2-1,TRBV10-3,NA,CAISEGTSVPEQFF,TGTGCCATCAGTGAGGGGACTAGCGTTCCTGAGCAGTTCTTC
NA,TRBJ2-7,TRBV7-2,many,CASSLGRGARYEQYF,TGTGCCAGCAGCTTAGGGAGGGGGGCGAGGTACGAGCAGTACTTC
NA,TRBJ2-3,TRBV5-1,many,CASVAEAGLNTQYF,TGCGCCAGCGTCGCGGAGGCGGGGTTGAATACGCAGTATTTT
TRBD1,TRBJ2-1,TRBV2,few,CASSEPLQGAPYNEQFF,TGTGCCAGCAGTGAGCCGCTTCAGGGGGCGCCGTACAATGAGCAGTTCTTC
NA,TRBJ1-2,TRBV7-2,few,CASSLGQGRGIYGYTF,TGTGCCAGCAGCTTAGGGCAGGGCAGGGGAATCTATGGCTACACCTTC
NA,TRBJ2-3,TRBV5-6,few,CASSGYTQYF,TGTGCCAGCAGCGGGTATACGCAGTATTTT
NA,TRBJ1-1,TRBV7-2,few,CASSLGVARMNTEAFF,TGTGCCAGCAGCTTAGGGGTGGCGAGGATGAACACTGAAGCTTTCTTT
NA,TRBJ2-1,TRBV6-2/TRBV6-3,few,CASSYGRRGLKREVDYNEQFF,TGTGCCAGCAGTTACGGTAGGCGGGGGCTAAAAAGGGAAGTGGATTACAATGAGCAGTTCTTC
TRBD2,TRBJ2-3,TRBV5-1,few,CASSPITTSGVIDTQYF,TGCGCCAGCAGCCCAATCACGACTAGCGGGGTAATAGATACGCAGTATTTT
TRBD2,TRBJ2-1,TRBV4-3,many,CASSQTGSGGSYNEQFF,TGCGCCAGCAGCCAGACAGGTAGCGGGGGGTCCTACAATGAGCAGTTCTTC
NA,TRBJ2-1,TRBV7-9,NA,CASSFAVTGGDEQFF,TGTGCCAGCAGCTTCGCGGTGACGGGCGGGGATGAGCAGTTCTTC
TRBD2,TRBJ2-3,TRBV6-5,many,CASSYSGLAGGDTQYF,TGTGCCAGCAGTTACTCCGGACTAGCGGGGGGAGATACGCAGTATTTT
NA,TRBJ2-1,TRBV7-2,few,CASSLDGGLNEQFF,TGTGCCAGCAGCTTAGACGGGGGGCTCAATGAGCAGTTCTTC
TRBD2,TRBJ2-1,TRBV4-1,NA,CASSHGLADSYNEQFF,TGCGCCAGCAGCCACGGACTAGCGGATAGCTACAATGAGCAGTTCTTC
NA,TRBJ2-1,TRBV7-8,NA,CASSPRGGVSYNEQFF,TGTGCCAGCAGCCCCCGGGGCGGGGTCTCCTACAATGAGCAGTTCTTC
NA,TRBJ2-3,TRBV20-1,few,CSARAGSSSDTQYF,TGCAGTGCTAGAGCGGGGAGTAGCTCAGATACGCAGTATTTT
NA,TRBJ1-2,TRBV4-2,NA,CASSQDWPFGLGGYTF,TGTGCCAGCAGCCAAGATTGGCCTTTTGGCCTTGGGGGCTACACCTTC
NA,TRBJ2-2,TRBV10-2,many,CASIQVNTGELFF,TGCGCCAGCATCCAGGTGAACACCGGGGAGCTGTTTTTT
TRBD1,TRBJ2-5,TRBV10-3,many,CAISESTPGQGALLRGTQYF,TGTGCCATCAGTGAGTCCACACCGGGACAGGGGGCTTTACTCCGAGGGACCCAGTACTTC
NA,TRBJ2-3,TRBV20-1,NA,CSARPSGTTWGDTQYF,TGCAGTGCTAGACCCTCGGGGACGACTTGGGGGGATACGCAGTATTTT
TRBD1,TRBJ1-1,TRBV7-9,few,CASSDNRGLSTEAFF,TGTGCCAGCAGCGATAACAGGGGGCTGAGCACTGAAGCTTTCTTT
NA,TRBJ2-1,TRBV24-1,few,CATSDTRQGGNEQFF,TGTGCCACCAGTGATACGCGGCAGGGGGGGAATGAGCAGTTCTTC
TRBD1,TRBJ2-5,TRBV5-1,many,CASSDRTGDQETQYF,TGCGCCAGCAGCGACCGGACAGGCGACCAAGAGACCCAGTACTTC
NA,TRBJ1-2,TRBV24-1,NA,CATSDRNYGYTF,TGTGCCACCAGTGACCGGAACTATGGCTACACCTTC
NA,TRBJ2-5,TRBV29-1,many,CSVGGSTMTEETQYF,TGCAGCGTCGGAGGGTCGACCATGACCGAAGAGACCCAGTACTTC
TRBD1,TRBJ1-4,TRBV18,few,CASQGQRNEKLFF,TGTGCCAGCCAGGGACAGCGGAATGAAAAACTGTTTTTT
TRBD2,TRBJ2-5,TRBV5-6,many,CASSLFASGDQETQYF,TGTGCCAGCAGCTTGTTTGCTAGCGGGGATCAAGAGACCCAGTACTTC
NA,TRBJ2-1,TRBV5-4,many,CASSLLWAEQFF,TGTGCCAGCAGCCTCCTATGGGCTGAGCAGTTCTTC
NA,TRBJ1-1,TRBV6-2/TRBV6-3,few,CASSDPPGNTEAFF,TGTGCCAGCAGTGACCCCCCAGGGAACACTGAAGCTTTCTTT
NA,TRBJ2-2,TRBV27,few,CASSPKGSFLAGELFF,TGTGCCAGCAGTCCCAAGGGGTCATTCCTCGCCGGGGAGCTGTTTTTT
NA,TRBJ2-1,TRBV7-2,NA,CASSLGKGPVSYNEQFF,TGTGCCAGCAGCTTAGGGAAGGGGCCCGTCTCCTACAATGAGCAGTTCTTC
NA,TRBJ1-6,TRBV20-1,many,CSAAHRDPDNSPLHF,TGCAGTGCTGCCCACCGGGATCCTGATAATTCACCCCTCCACTTT